Listed here are 8 T cell receptor beta chains from one sample, sequenced in a study of tumor and adjacent non-tumor tissue in lung cancer listed by TCRdb under 2018. Library preparation used multiplex PCR. Sequencing was carried out with an Illumina HiSeq 2500. Following protocols modified from ARM-PCR, the researchers constructed TCRbeta libraries through three rounds of nested PCR with primers (Table S4). TCRdb took the public reads, trimmed them with fastp at Q25, ran MiXCR for clone calling and kept in-frame beta chains. Each CDR3 protein appears once, grouped with its most common genes and DNA. The sample yields more than 60,000 distinct CDR3 sequences; around 76% were counted once. The leading ten clones occupy 40% to 45% of the sample. RNA was isolated from bulk unsorted tissue, and RNA quality was assessed with a NanoDrop ND-1000 and an Agilent 2100. Normal lung samples were distant non-tumor tissue taken more than 3 cm from the tumor edge.

The specimen was distant non-tumor lung tissue. These receptor sequences come from a man aged 55 to 69 with non-small cell lung cancer.

For this clonotype: Since no conserved phenylalanine or tryptophan closes the CDR3, a read error is the likely cause. The DNA is left out, because the CDR3 cannot be placed on it with certainty; the CDR3 is given as TCRdb lists it. V usage is TRBV11-1 and J usage is TRBJ2-5. A total of 14 residues make up the CDR3, ends included. Germline V lookup: CDR1 SGHAT, CDR2 FQDESV (reference sequence). Here the CDR3 reads CASSKDKYQETQYY.

Comment on this clonotype: This may come from a read error, since a much larger clone is one base off. The chain carries TRBV12-3 or TRBV12-4 and TRBJ2-5; 7 nucleotides match TRBD1. The CDR3 consists of 14 residues. After removal of 6 bases from V and 5 bases from J, the junction contained 9 bases not matched to a gene. This CDR3 is CASRTGQIGETQYF. DNA of the CDR3: TGTGCCAGCAGAACGGGACAGATTGGGGAGACCCAGTACTTC.

This clonotype has ten or more counts. J is TRBJ1-3 and V is TRBV6-1; no reliable D call. Trimming left V 4 bases short and J 0 bases short, with 10 bases between. This CDR3 is built from 15 residues. Germline CDR1 is MNHNS and CDR2 is SASEGT. The CDR3 DNA is TGTGCCAGCAGTGCACAGCCCAGCTCTGGAAACACCATATATTTT. Translated, it gives CASSAQPSSGNTIYF.

This clonotype was seen just once. The chain joins TRBV11-3 to TRBJ2-7; 11 bases fit TRBD1. Germline V lookup: CDR1 SGHNT, CDR2 YENEEA. The CDR3 totals 15 residues. With V trimmed by 6 bases and J by 7 bases, 11 bases remained unmatched. CDR3 amino acids: CASSPPGQGAQEQYF. The CDR3 region has the DNA TGTGCCAGCAGTCCCCCAGGACAGGGGGCTCAGGAGCAGTACTTC.

As to this clonotype: The CDR3 does not end in the conserved phenylalanine or tryptophan, so this is likely a read error. The V gene is TRBV12-3 or TRBV12-4, the J gene TRBJ2-5, with D perhaps matching TRBD2 (6 bases). The ends were cut back, 0 bases at V and 4 bases at J, with 15 bases in the middle. This CDR3 is 16 amino acids long. The CDR3 protein is CASSLAGGAKGETQYS. In nucleotides, the CDR3 is TGTGCCAGCAGTTTAGCGGGCGGGGCGAAGGGAGAGACCCAGTACTCC.

The chain uses TRBV29-1 and TRBJ1-1; D is possibly TRBD1 (5 bases). Germline loops: CDR1 SQVTM, CDR2 ANQGSEA. CDR3 length: 13 amino acids. The germline V and J ends were trimmed by 7 bases and 3 bases, with 15 bases remaining between them. CDR3 sequence: CSASSGGDTEAFF. Written as DNA, the CDR3 is TGCAGCGCTTCGTCAGGAGGGGACACTGAAGCTTTCTTT.

With respect to this clonotype: This may stem from a read error, because a much larger clone lies one nucleotide away. In this CDR3 the conserved last residue, phenylalanine or tryptophan, is missing, so a read error is likely. The rearrangement joins TRBV5-1 to TRBJ2-5; TRBD1 aligns across 9 bases. The CDR3 is 13 residues long. Germline CDR1 reads SGHRS; CDR2 reads YFSETQ. Germline trimming cut 3 bases from V and 4 bases from J; bases unmatched to any gene: 1. The CDR3 DNA follows: TGCGCCAGCAGCTGGGGACAGGGAGAGACCCAGTACCTC. Translating it yields CASSWGQGETQYL.

This rearrangement joins TRBV6-1 to TRBJ2-7; D remains unclear. The germline V gene encodes CDR1 MNHNS and CDR2 SASEGT. This CDR3 is built from 14 residues. V dropped 9 bases and J dropped 0 bases, with 15 bases sitting between them. Written as DNA, the CDR3 is TGTGCCAGGATTATTGCCGGCCGCTCCTACGAGCAGTACTTC. Protein: CARIIAGRSYEQYF.